This T cell receptor (beta chain) stems from a study of blood T cell repertoires in COVID-19. Germline V gives CDR1 MDHEN, CDR2 SYDVKM. The CDR3 runs 15 residues. V was clipped by 0 bases and J by 5 bases; unmatched bases: 0. Original processing notes: By means of reference gene primer amplification, nucleated cell counts were estimated. Only in-frame clones appear in the TCRdb table, and some are missing; sequencing was by immunoSEQ multiplex PCR. For V, J and clone size, that table is used; D and trimming come from the DNA. The sample has 95,000 to 150,000 clones; around four fifths are singletons. The TCR comes from a man at least 80 years old with COVID-19, enrolled during active disease. Sequencing was performed on peripheral blood. The chain has TRBV28 and TRBJ2-1, with TRBD2 matching over 11 bases. DNA for the CDR3: TGTGCCAGCAGTTTATGGACTAGCGGGGACAATGAGCAGTTCTTC. Protein: CASSLWTSGDNEQFF.